This TCR beta chain is drawn from a study of blood T cell repertoires in COVID-19. Assay: immunoSEQ multiplex PCR; the TCRdb copy retains only in-frame clones and omits some. The repertoire holds some 320,000 clones, with about 88% as singletons. Germline CDR1 and CDR2: LGHNA and YNFKEQ. CDR3 length: 17 amino acids. The V end was cut by 6 bases, the J end by 4 bases, with 24 bases between. Those who participated ranged in age from roughly 18 to 90 years and resided in 24 US areas. The chain recombines TRBV4-2 with TRBJ1-2; a possible D gene is TRBD1 (6 bases). Sequenced sample: PBMCs or T cells enriched from blood (not recorded which). This TCR came from a man between 60 and 75 years old who had recovered from COVID-19. CDR3 coding DNA: TGTGCCAGCAGTCAGCTAGAGAAACAGGGTCTTCTCTATGGCTACACCTTC. Residues: CASSQLEKQGLLYGYTF.